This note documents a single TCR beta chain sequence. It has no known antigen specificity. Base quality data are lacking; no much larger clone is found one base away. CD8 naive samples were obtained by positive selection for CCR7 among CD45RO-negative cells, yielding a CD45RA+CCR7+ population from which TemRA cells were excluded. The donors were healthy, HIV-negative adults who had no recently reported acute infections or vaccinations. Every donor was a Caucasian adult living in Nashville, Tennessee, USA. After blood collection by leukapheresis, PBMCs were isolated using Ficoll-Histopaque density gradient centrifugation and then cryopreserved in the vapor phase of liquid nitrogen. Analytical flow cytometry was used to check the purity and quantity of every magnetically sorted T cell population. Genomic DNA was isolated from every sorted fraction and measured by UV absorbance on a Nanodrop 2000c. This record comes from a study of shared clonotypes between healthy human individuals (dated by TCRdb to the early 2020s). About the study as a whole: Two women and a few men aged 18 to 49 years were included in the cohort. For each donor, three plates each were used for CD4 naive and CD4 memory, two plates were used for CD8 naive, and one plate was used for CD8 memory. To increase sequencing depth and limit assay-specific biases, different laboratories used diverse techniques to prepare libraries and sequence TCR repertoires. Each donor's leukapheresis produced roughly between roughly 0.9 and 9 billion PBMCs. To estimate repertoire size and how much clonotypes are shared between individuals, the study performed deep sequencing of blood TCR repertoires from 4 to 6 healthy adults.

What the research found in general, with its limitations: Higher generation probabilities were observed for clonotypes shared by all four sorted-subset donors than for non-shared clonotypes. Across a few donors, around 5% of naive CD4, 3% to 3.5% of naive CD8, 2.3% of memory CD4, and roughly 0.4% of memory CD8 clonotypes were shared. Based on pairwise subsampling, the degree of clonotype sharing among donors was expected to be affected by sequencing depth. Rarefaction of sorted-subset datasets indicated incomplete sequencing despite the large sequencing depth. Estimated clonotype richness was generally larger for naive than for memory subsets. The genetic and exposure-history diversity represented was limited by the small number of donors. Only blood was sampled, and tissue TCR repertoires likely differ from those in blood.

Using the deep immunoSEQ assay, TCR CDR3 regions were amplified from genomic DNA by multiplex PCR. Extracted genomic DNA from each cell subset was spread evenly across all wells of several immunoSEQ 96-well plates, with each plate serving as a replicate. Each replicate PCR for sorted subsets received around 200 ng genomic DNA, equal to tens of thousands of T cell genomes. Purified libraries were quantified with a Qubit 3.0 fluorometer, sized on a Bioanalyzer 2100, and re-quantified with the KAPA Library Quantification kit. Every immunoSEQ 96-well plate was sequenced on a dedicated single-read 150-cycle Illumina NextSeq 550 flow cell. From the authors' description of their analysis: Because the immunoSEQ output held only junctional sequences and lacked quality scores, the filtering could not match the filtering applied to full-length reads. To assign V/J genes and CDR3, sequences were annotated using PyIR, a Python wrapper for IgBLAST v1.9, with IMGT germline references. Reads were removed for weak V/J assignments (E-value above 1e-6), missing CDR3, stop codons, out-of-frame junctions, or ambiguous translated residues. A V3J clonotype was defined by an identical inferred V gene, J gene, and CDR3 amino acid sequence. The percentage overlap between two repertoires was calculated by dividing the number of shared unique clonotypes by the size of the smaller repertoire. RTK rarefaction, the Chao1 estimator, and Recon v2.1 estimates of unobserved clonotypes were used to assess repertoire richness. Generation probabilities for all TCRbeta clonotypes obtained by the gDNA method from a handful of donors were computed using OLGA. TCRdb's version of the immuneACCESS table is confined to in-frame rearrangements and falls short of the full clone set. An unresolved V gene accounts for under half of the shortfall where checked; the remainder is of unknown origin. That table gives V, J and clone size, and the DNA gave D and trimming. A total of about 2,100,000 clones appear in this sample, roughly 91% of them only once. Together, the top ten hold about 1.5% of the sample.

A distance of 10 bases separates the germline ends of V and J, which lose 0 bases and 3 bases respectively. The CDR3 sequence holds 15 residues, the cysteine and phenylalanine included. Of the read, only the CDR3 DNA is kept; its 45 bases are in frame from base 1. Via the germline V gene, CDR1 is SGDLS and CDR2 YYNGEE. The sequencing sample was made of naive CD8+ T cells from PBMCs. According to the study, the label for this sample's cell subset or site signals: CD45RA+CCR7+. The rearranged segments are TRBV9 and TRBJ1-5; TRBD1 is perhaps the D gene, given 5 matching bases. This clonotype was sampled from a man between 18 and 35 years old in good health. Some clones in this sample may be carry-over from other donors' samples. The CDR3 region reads CASSVEGRYNQPQHF. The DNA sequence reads TGTGCCAGCAGCGTAGAGGGGCGGTACAATCAGCCCCAGCATTTT.